These 11 T cell receptor delta chains share one sample of origin, sequenced in a study of γδ T cells in repeated Plasmodium falciparum infection. TCRdb fed the multiplex PCR reads into CATT to redo clone calling. The sample holds 85,000 to 90,000 delta-chain clones, more than 1.4% seen once. Bulk repertoires came from Vgamma9/Vdelta2+ or Vdelta2-negative gammadelta T cells flow-sorted from PBMC. Sequencing used gamma-delta T cells from blood. These receptors were obtained from a pool of human donors (malaria-infected and uninfected, not separated).

Ten or more counts support this clone. The genes are TRDV1 and TRDJ1; D is uncertain. The CDR3 is made up of 19 amino acids. V was shortened by 1 base and J by 0 bases, with 21 bases between the two germline ends. The germline V gene encodes CDR1 TSWWSYY and CDR2 QGS. CDR3: CALGEPPAPPFRYTDKLIF. CDR3 coding DNA: TGTGCTCTTGGGGAACCGCCCGCGCCCCCCTTTAGGTACACCGATAAACTCATCTTT.

This clone was seen only a few times. TCRdb's protein, taken from a much larger clone, differs from this DNA's translation at residue 11, likely owing to a read error; the protein displayed comes from the DNA. The J gene is TRDJ1, the V gene TRDV1, with 8 bases that match TRDD3. The J gene, not given by TCRdb, was assigned here from a germline match of the nucleotide sequence. This CDR3 comprises 24 residues. Germline CDR1 is TSWWSYY and CDR2 is QGS. V gave up 0 bases and J gave up 1 base; unmatched junction bases: 28. CDR3 nucleotides: TGTGCTCTTGGGGAACTTAGAGTCTTCACCCGGGCAGGATGGGGATACAGGCTCACCGATAAACTCATCTTT. Translation gives CALGELRVFTRAGWGYRLTDKLIF.

In the case of this clone: With a far larger clone one base away, a read error is the likely cause. No DNA is shown, since the ends of the CDR3 on it are uncertain; the CDR3 is the one TCRdb lists. No J gene was assigned, while the V gene was called as TRDV2; TRDD3, the table's D call, was not compared with the DNA. From germline, CDR1 is GEAIGNYY and CDR2 EKD. The CDR3 spans 24 residues, counting both ends. The CDR3: CACDTVGSNRGQHWGIGSTDKLIF.

This clone was seen more than once but under ten times. TCRdb shows a much larger clone's protein in place of this DNA's translation, and the two differ at residue 3, likely through a read error; the protein shown is translated from the DNA. This rearrangement joins TRDV1 to TRDJ1; TRDD3 aligns across 8 bases. Since TCRdb gives no J gene, matching the DNA to germline was used here to assign it. Looked up from germline, CDR1 is TSWWSYY and CDR2 is QGS. CDR3 length: 18 amino acids. The CDR3 loop is CAPGEPRILRTGGDKLIF. CDR3 bases: TGTGCTCCTGGGGAACCAAGGATCCTACGGACTGGGGGCGATAAACTCATCTTT.

Within the sample, this clone is medium-sized. A much larger clonotype is one base distant, so this may be a read error. The rearrangement uses TRDV2 and TRDJ2; 10 nucleotides align to TRDD3. V shed 2 bases and J 5 bases; nucleotides not matched to a gene: 1. CDR1 is GEAIGNYY, CDR2 EKD, per germline. CDR3 length equals 14 residues. The CDR3 coding sequence is TGTGCCTGTGACAGACTGGGGGATACAGCACAACTCTTCTTT. Translation: CACDRLGDTAQLFF.

This clone was seen a few times. TCRdb pairs this DNA with a much larger clone's protein that differs at residue 14, likely a read error; the protein shown was translated from the DNA. The chain carries TRDV1 and TRDJ1, with 9 nucleotides matching TRDD3. In the absence of a J gene in TCRdb, the DNA was matched to germline to assign it here. V lost 3 bases to trimming and J lost 0 bases; unmatched junction nucleotides: 26. This CDR3 comprises 23 residues. The V gene's germline CDR1 is TSWWSYY and CDR2 QGS. The DNA for the CDR3 is TGTGCTCTTGGGGACCCGACCCCATCCCGTACTGGGGGACACGCGGGGTACACCGATAAACTCATCTTT. Protein sequence: CALGDPTPSRTGGHAGYTDKLIF.

This clone was seen a handful of times. This likely reflects a read error, since a far larger clone is one base away. Different DNA sequences within this sample yield the same CDR3. V gene TRDV2 combines with J gene TRDJ1; maybe TRDD3 (5 bases). The J gene, absent from TCRdb, was called here by matching the DNA to germline. This CDR3 region has 14 residues. Germline values: CDR1 GEAIGNYY, CDR2 EKD. The CDR3 sequence: CACDGISATDKLIF. The CDR3 nucleotides are TGTGCTTGTGACGGGATTAGTGCCACCGATAAACTCATCTTT.

This clone was observed a few times. TCRdb's protein, taken from a much larger clone, differs from this DNA's translation at residue 8, likely owing to a read error; the protein displayed comes from the DNA. CDR3 sequence reads: CALTYEGVSTAQLFF. For the CDR3, the DNA is TGTGCTCTGACCTACGAAGGGGTATCGACAGCACAACTCTTCTTT. This chain links TRDV1 with TRDJ2; maybe TRDD2 (5 bases). TCRdb gives no J gene; it was assigned here by matching the DNA to germline. The V and J ends lost 9 bases and 4 bases respectively, with 18 bases between them. The CDR3 sequence is 15 residues long. Germline lookup yields CDR1 TSWWSYY and CDR2 QGS.

J is TRDJ1 and V is TRDV1; possible D gene TRDD3, 6 bases. TCRdb records no J gene; here it was assigned by comparing the DNA to germline. Between the trimmed V and J ends, which lost 2 bases and 0 bases, there was a span of 19 bases. Germline loops: CDR1 TSWWSYY, CDR2 QGS. This CDR3 has 18 amino acids. The CDR3 loop is CALGEIPRYGSDTDKLIF. CDR3 nucleotide sequence: TGTGCTCTTGGGGAAATACCCCGATACGGATCGGACACCGATAAACTCATCTTT.

This clone was seen at least ten times. The chain links TRDV1 to TRDJ1; 11 positions agree with TRDD3. Germline CDR1 and CDR2: TSWWSYY and QGS. V shed 0 bases, J shed 0 bases, and the junction held 9 bases outside the gene matches. The CDR3 is 19 residues long. The CDR3 DNA reads TGTGCTCTTGGGGAACTTATCTGGGGGATACATGGACACACCGATAAACTCATCTTT. Its protein product is CALGELIWGIHGHTDKLIF.

With respect to this clone: This sequence is one base from a far larger clone and is likely a read error. The same CDR3 arises from other DNA sequences in this sample as well. The V and J genes are TRDV1 and TRDJ2, with a possible D match to TRDD3 (6 bases). The CDR3 consists of 15 residues. CDR1 TSWWSYY and CDR2 QGS come from the germline V gene. In nucleotides, the CDR3 is TGTGCTCTCGGGGAACTCCCGGGGATGTCGGCACAACTCTTCTTT. Translation: CALGELPGMSAQLFF.